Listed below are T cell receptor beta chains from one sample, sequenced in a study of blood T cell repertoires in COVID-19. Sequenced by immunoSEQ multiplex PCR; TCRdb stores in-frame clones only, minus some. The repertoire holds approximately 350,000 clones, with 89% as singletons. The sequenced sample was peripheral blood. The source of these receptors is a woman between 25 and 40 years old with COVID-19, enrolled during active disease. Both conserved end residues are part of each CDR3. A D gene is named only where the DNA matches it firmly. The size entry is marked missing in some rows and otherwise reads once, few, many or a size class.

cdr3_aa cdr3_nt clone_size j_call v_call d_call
CASSESDSNYGYTF TGTGCCAGCAGTGAATCCGACAGCAACTATGGCTACACCTTC - TRBJ1-2 TRBV25-1 -
CASSDSAGVYNEQFF TGTGCCAGCAGTGACTCGGCGGGAGTCTACAATGAGCAGTTCTTC - TRBJ2-1 TRBV6-4 TRBD2
CASSPQSRVLGLANTGELFF TGTGCCAGCAGTCCACAGTCGAGGGTTTTAGGCTTAGCGAACACCGGGGAGCTGTTTTTT - TRBJ2-2 TRBV6-2/TRBV6-3 -
CSVVPTELNTEAFF TGCAGCGTGGTCCCGACAGAATTGAACACTGAAGCTTTCTTT - TRBJ1-1 TRBV29-1 -
CASTSTSGGGGGYTF TGTGCCAGCACCTCCACCTCTGGGGGGGGAGGTGGCTACACCTTC - TRBJ1-2 TRBV6-6 -
CASSVGVLYNEQFF TGTGCCAGTAGTGTGGGAGTACTCTACAATGAGCAGTTCTTC - TRBJ2-1 TRBV19 -
CASSRGQGSYGYTF TGTGCCAGCAGTCGAGGACAGGGCAGCTATGGCTACACCTTC - TRBJ1-2 TRBV6-2/TRBV6-3 TRBD1
CASTDTAPFGNGNSPLHF TGTGCCAGCACCGACACGGCCCCGTTTGGTAATGGTAATTCACCCCTCCACTTT - TRBJ1-6 TRBV28 -
CAISAVGVGNTIYF TGTGCCATCAGTGCTGTCGGGGTCGGAAACACCATATATTTT - TRBJ1-3 TRBV10-3 -
CASSDSGLAKTQYF TGCGCCAGCAGCGATTCGGGACTAGCGAAGACCCAGTACTTC - TRBJ2-5 TRBV5-1 TRBD2
CASSEQVGYSNQPQHF TGTGCCAGCAGTGAACAGGTCGGATATAGCAATCAGCCCCAGCATTTT - TRBJ1-5 TRBV6-1 -
CASSTSGGAERVKLFF TGTGCCAGTAGTACGTCAGGGGGCGCGGAAAGGGTAAAACTGTTTTTT - TRBJ1-4 TRBV19 TRBD1
CASSEYAGGITGELFF TGTGCCAGCAGTGAATATGCGGGAGGGATCACCGGGGAGCTGTTTTTT once TRBJ2-2 TRBV25-1 TRBD2
CASSLVGTGVIHEQFF TGTGCCAGCAGCTTAGTGGGGACAGGGGTTATTCATGAGCAGTTCTTC - TRBJ2-1 TRBV7-2 TRBD1
CASSLEQTYEQYF TGCGCCAGCAGCTTGGAACAGACCTACGAGCAGTACTTC - TRBJ2-7 TRBV5-1 -
CASSPHPRVGTDTQYF TGTGCCAGCAGCCCCCACCCCCGGGTTGGGACAGATACGCAGTATTTT - TRBJ2-3 TRBV7-9 -
CASSVVGQGGETQYF TGTGCCAGCAGCGTAGTTGGACAGGGGGGGGAGACCCAGTACTTC - TRBJ2-5 TRBV9 TRBD1
CASGLVWSGGNQPQHF TGTGCTAGTGGTTTGGTATGGTCAGGGGGCAATCAGCCCCAGCATTTT - TRBJ1-5 TRBV12-5 -
CATRETGAYEQYF TGTGCCACTAGGGAGACAGGGGCCTACGAGCAGTACTTC once TRBJ2-7 TRBV19 TRBD1
CASSPGVTNEKLFF TGCGCCAGCAGCCCAGGGGTAACTAATGAAAAACTGTTTTTT - TRBJ1-4 TRBV23-1 -
CASIGRGSNQPQHF TGTGCCAGTATTGGAAGGGGTAGCAATCAGCCCCAGCATTTT few TRBJ1-5 TRBV19 -
CASKDRATTSTDTQYF TGTGCCAGTAAAGACAGGGCAACAACTAGCACAGATACGCAGTATTTT once TRBJ2-3 TRBV19 TRBD1
CARSLALSARQGTTEAFF TGTGCCAGAAGCTTGGCCCTTAGTGCAAGACAGGGCACCACTGAAGCTTTCTTT - TRBJ1-1 TRBV5-3 TRBD1
CASSRHDRDTEAFF TGTGCCAGCAGTCGACACGACAGGGACACTGAAGCTTTCTTT - TRBJ1-1 TRBV28 TRBD1
CASSLGAQPQETQYF TGCGCCAGCAGCTTGGGAGCCCAACCCCAAGAGACCCAGTACTTC many TRBJ2-5 TRBV5-1 -
CASSRGTGTDGYTF TGTGCCAGCAGCCGAGGGACAGGGACGGACGGCTACACCTTC once TRBJ1-2 TRBV3-1/TRBV3-2 TRBD1
CASSEGQANSPLHF TGTGCCAGCAGCGAAGGACAGGCGAATTCACCCCTCCACTTT few TRBJ1-6 TRBV9 TRBD1
CASSRPPTGSYEQYF TGTGCCAGCTCACGTCCTCCGACAGGTTCCTACGAGCAGTACTTC once TRBJ2-7 TRBV18 -
CASSGFRDSETQYF TGTGCCAGCAGTGGCTTCCGGGACAGTGAGACCCAGTACTTC - TRBJ2-5 TRBV2 TRBD1
CASSPSSGAQETQYF TGTGCCAGCAGCCCCTCTAGCGGGGCACAAGAGACCCAGTACTTC many TRBJ2-5 TRBV7-9 TRBD2
CASSQEVDRGNEKLFF TGTGCCAGCAGCCAAGAGGTTGACAGGGGGAATGAAAAACTGTTTTTT - TRBJ1-4 TRBV3-1/TRBV3-2 TRBD1
CSVPGQIENYGYTF TGCAGCGTCCCGGGACAAATAGAGAACTATGGCTACACCTTC - TRBJ1-2 TRBV29-1 -
CASSPRTGTDTQYF TGTGCCAGCAGCCCAAGGACAGGGACAGATACGCAGTATTTT - TRBJ2-3 TRBV7-2 TRBD1
CASSQEWRYEQYF TGCGCCAGCAGCCAAGAATGGCGGTACGAGCAGTACTTC few TRBJ2-7 TRBV4-3 -
CASSYRQGVSLYGYTF TGTGCCAGCAGCTACCGACAGGGGGTGTCCCTCTATGGCTACACCTTC - TRBJ1-2 TRBV7-9 TRBD1
CASSYSAGVVSPLHF TGTGCCAGCAGTTACTCAGCGGGGGTAGTTTCACCCCTCCACTTT - TRBJ1-6 TRBV6-5 -
CASSLSPYPSVIQGMNTEAFF TGTGCCAGCAGTTTATCCCCGTACCCTTCTGTCATACAGGGTATGAACACTGAAGCTTTCTTT - TRBJ1-1 TRBV28 -
CASSPWSRNGNYGYTF TGTGCCAGCAGCCCCTGGAGCCGGAATGGGAACTATGGCTACACCTTC - TRBJ1-2 TRBV5-5 -
CSARLALNTEAFF TGCAGCGCCCGATTGGCCCTTAACACTGAAGCTTTCTTT - TRBJ1-1 TRBV29-1 -
CATEEPGGGQPQHF TGTGCCACAGAGGAACCGGGGGGCGGGCAGCCCCAGCATTTT - TRBJ1-5 TRBV10-3 -
CASSWGQTNTEAFF TGTGCCAGCAGCTGGGGACAGACGAACACTGAAGCTTTCTTT - TRBJ1-1 TRBV5-6 TRBD1